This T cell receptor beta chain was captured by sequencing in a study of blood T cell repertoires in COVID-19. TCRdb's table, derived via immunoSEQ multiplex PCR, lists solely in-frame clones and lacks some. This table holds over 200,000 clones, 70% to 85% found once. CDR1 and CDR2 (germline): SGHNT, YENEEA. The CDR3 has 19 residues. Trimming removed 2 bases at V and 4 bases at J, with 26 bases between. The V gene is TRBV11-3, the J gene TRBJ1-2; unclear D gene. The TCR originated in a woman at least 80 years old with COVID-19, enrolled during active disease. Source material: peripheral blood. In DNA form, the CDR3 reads TGTGCCAGCAGCTTACCATGTGGAGGGTTCGACCCTCGTGGCTATGGCTACACCTTC. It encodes CASSLPCGGFDPRGYGYTF.